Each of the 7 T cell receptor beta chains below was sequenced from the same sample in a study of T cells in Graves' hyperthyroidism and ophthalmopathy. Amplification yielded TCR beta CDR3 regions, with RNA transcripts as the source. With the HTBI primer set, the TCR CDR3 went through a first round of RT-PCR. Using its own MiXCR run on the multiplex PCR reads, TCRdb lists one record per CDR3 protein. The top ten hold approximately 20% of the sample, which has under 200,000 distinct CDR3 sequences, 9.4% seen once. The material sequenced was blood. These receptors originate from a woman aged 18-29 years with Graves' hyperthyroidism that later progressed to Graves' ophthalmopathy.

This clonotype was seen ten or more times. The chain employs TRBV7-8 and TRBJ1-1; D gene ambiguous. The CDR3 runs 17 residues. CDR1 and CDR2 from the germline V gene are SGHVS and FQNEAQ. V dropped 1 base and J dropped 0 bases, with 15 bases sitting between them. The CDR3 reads CASSLVGGGYMNTEAFF. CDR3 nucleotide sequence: TGTGCCAGCAGCTTAGTCGGTGGAGGCTACATGAACACTGAAGCTTTCTTT.

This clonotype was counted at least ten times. The CDR3 DNA reads as TGTGCCAGCAGCGAGACTAGCGGGCTACTAGAGACCCAGTACTTC. Its translation: CASSETSGLLETQYF. The chain carries TRBV5-4 and TRBJ2-5; 10 bases are a match to TRBD2. The trim removed 4 bases at V and 4 bases at J, leaving 7 bases unmatched. Germline assignment: CDR1 SGHNT and CDR2 YYREEE (reference sequence). The CDR3 is 15 residues long.

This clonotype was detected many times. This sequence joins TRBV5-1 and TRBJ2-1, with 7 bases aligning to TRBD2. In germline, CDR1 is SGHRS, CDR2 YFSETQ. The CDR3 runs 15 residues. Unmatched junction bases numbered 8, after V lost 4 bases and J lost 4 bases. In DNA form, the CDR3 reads TGCGCCAGCAGCGGCAGGGAGGGTATATACAATGAGCAGTTCTTC. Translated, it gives CASSGREGIYNEQFF.

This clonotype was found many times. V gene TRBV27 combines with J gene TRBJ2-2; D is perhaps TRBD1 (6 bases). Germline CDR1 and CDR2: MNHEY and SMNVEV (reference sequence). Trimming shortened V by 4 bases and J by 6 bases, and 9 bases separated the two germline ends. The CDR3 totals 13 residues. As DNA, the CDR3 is TGTGCCAGCAGTTCTACAGGGCCCGGGGAGCTGTTTTTT. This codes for CASSSTGPGELFF.

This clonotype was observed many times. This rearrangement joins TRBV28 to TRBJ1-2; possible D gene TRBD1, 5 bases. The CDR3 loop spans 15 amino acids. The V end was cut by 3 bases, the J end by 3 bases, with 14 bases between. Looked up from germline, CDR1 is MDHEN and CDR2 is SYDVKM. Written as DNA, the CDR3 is TGTGCCAGCAGTTTTTTTGGGGCGCGAGACTATGGCTACACCTTC. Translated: CASSFFGARDYGYTF.

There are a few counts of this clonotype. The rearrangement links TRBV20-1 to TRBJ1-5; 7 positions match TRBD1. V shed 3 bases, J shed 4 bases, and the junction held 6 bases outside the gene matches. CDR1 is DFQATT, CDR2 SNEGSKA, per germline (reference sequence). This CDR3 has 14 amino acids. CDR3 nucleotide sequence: TGCAGTGCTAGGGGCGCAGGGGGTAATCAGCCCCAGCATTTT. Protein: CSARGAGGNQPQHF.

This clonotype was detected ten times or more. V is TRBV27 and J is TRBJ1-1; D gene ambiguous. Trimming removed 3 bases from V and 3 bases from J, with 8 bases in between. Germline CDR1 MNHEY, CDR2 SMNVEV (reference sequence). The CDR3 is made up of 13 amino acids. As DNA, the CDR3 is TGTGCCAGCAGTTTGAAGGACCACACTGAAGCTTTCTTT. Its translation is CASSLKDHTEAFF.